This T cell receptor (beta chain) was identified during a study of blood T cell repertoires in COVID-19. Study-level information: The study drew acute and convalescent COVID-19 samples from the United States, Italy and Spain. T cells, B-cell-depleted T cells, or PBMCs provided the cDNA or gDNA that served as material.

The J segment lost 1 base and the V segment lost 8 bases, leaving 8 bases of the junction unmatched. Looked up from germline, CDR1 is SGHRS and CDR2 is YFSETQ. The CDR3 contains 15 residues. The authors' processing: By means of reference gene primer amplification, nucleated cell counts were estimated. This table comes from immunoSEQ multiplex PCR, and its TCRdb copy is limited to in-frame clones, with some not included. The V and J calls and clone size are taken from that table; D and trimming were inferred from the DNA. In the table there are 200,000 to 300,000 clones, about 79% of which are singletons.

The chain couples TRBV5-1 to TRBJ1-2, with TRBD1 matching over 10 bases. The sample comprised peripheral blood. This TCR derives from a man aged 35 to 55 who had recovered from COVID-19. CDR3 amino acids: CASQAGTGVNYGYTF. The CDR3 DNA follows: TGCGCCAGTCAGGCCGGGACAGGGGTTAACTATGGCTACACCTTC. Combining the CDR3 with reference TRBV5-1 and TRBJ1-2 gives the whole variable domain KAGVTQTPRYLIKTRGQQVTLSCSPISGHRSVSWYQQTPGQGLQFLFEYFSETQRNKGNFPGRFSGRQFSNSRSEMNVSTLELGDSALYLCASQAGTGVNYGYTFGSGTRLTVV.